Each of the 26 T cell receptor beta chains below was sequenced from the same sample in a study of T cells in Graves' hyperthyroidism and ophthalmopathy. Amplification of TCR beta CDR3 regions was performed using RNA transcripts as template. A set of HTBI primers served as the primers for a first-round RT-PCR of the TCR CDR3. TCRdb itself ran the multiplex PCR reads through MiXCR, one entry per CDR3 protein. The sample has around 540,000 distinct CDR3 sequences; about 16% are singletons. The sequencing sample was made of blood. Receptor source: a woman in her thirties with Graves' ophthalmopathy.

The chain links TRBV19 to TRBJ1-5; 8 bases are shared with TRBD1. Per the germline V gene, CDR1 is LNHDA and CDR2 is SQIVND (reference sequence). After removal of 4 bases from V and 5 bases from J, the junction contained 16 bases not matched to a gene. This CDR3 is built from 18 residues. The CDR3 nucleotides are TGTGCCAGTAGTAACCGTACAACAGGGGGGCAGGGATATCAGCCCCAGCATTTT. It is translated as CASSNRTTGGQGYQPQHF.

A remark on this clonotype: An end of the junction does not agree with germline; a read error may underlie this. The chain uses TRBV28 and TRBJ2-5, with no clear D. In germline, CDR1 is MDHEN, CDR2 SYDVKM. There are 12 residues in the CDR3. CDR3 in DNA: TGTGCCAACAGTTTATCTGGTCAGACCCAGTACTTC. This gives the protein CANSLSGQTQYF. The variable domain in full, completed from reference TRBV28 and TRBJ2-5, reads DVKVTQSSRYLVKRTGEKVFLECVQDMDHENMFWYRQDPGLGLRLIYFSYDVKMKEKGDIPEGYSVSREKKERFSLILESASTNQTSMYLCANSLSGQTQYFGPGTRLLVL.

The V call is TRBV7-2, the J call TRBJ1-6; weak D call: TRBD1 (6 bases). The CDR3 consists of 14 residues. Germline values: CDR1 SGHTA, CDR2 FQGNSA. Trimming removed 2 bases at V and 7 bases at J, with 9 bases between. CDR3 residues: CASSLMGANSPLHF. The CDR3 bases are TGTGCCAGCAGCTTAATGGGGGCGAATTCACCCCTCCACTTT. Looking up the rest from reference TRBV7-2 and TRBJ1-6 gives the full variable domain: GAGVSQSPSNKVTEKGKDVELRCDPISGHTALYWYRQSLGQGLEFLIYFQGNSAPDKSGLPSDRFSAERTGGSVSTLTIQRTQQEDSAVYLCASSLMGANSPLHFGNGTRLTVT.

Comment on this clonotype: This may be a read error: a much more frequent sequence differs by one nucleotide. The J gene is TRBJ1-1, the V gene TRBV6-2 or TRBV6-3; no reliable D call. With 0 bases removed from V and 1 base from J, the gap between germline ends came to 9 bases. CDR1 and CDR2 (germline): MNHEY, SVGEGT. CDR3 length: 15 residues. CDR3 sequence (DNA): TGTGCCAGCAGTTACTCCCAGTATGAGAACACTGAAGCTTTCTTT. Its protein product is CASSYSQYENTEAFF.

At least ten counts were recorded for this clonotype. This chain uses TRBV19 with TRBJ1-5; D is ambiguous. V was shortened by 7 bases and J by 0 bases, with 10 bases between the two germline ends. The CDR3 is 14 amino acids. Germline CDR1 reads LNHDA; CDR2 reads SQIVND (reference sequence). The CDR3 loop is CASIPNYSNQPQHF. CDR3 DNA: TGTGCCAGTATACCAAATTATAGCAATCAGCCCCAGCATTTT.

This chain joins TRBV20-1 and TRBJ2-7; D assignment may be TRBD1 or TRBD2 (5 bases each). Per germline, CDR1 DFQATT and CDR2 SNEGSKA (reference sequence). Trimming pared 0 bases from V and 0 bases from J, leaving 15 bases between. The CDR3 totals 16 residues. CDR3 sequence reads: CSARDRLGTYSYEQYF. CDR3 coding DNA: TGCAGTGCTAGAGATCGTCTCGGGACCTACTCCTACGAGCAGTACTTC.

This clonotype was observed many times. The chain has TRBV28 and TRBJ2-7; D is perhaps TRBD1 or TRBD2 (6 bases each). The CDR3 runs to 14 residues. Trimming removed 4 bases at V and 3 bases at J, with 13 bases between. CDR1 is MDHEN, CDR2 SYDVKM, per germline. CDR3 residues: CASSWRDTDYEQYF. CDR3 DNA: TGTGCCAGCAGTTGGCGGGACACAGACTACGAGCAGTACTTC.

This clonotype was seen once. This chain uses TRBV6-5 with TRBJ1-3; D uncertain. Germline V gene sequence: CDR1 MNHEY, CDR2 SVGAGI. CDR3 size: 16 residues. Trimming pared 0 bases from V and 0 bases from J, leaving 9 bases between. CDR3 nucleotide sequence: TGTGCCAGCAGTTACTCAGGACTCAGCTCTGGAAACACCATATATTTT. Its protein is CASSYSGLSSGNTIYF.

CDR3 nucleotide sequence: TGCAGTGCTAAGATTGCCCCTGAAGCTTTCTTT. It translates to CSAKIAPEAFF. This chain connects TRBV20-1 to TRBJ1-1, with D unclear. This CDR3 spans 11 amino acids. Trimming took 4 bases from V and 6 from J, leaving 9 bases between them. CDR1 and CDR2 (germline): DFQATT, SNEGSKA (reference sequence).

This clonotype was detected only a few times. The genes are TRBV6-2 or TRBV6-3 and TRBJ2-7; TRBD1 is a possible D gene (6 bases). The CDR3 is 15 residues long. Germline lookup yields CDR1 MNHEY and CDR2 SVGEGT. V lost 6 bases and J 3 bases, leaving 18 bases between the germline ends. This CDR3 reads CASSPGRGQNYEQYF. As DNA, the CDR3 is TGTGCCAGCAGCCCCGGCCGGGGACAAAACTACGAGCAGTACTTC.

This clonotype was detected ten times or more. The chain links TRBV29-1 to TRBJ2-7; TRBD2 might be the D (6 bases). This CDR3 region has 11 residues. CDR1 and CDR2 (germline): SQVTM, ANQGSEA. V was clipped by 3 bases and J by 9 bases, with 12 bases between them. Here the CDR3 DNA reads TGCAGCGTTGACGCGGGGTTGGGGCAGTACTTC. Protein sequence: CSVDAGLGQYF.

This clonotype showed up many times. CDR3 in DNA: TGTGCCGGCACAGGGCAGGGGGTTTCCAAAAACATTCAGTACTTC. Its protein is CAGTGQGVSKNIQYF. The rearrangement uses TRBV12-3 or TRBV12-4 and TRBJ2-4; 7 bases line up with TRBD1. The length of the CDR3 is 15 residues. The V and J ends lost 11 bases and 2 bases, in that order; junction bases with no gene match: 12.

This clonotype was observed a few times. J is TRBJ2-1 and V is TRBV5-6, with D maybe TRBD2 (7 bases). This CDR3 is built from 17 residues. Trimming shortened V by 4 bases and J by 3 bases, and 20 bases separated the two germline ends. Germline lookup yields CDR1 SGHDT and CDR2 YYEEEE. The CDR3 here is CASSLGRGVAGYNEQFF. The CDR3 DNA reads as TGTGCCAGCAGCCTCGGAAGGGGGGTAGCGGGCTACAATGAGCAGTTCTTC. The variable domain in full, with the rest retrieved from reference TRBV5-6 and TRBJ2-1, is DAGVTQSPTHLIKTRGQQVTLRCSPKSGHDTVSWYQQALGQGPQFIFQYYEEEERQRGNFPDRFSGHQFPNYSSELNVNALLLGDSALYLCASSLGRGVAGYNEQFFGPGTRLTVL.

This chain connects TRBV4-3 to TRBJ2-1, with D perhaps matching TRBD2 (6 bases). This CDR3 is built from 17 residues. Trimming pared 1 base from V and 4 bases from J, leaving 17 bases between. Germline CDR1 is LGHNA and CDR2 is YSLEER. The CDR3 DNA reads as TGCGCCAGCAGCCAAGGGCCTCGGGGGAGCCTGTACAATGAGCAGTTCTTC. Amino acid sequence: CASSQGPRGSLYNEQFF.

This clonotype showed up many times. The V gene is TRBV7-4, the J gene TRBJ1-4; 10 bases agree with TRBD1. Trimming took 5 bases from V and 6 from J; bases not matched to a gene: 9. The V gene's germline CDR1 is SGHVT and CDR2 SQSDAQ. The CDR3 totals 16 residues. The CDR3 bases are TGTGCCAGCAGCCCAAGGCCTGGGACAGGGGATGAAAAACTGTTTTTT. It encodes CASSPRPGTGDEKLFF.

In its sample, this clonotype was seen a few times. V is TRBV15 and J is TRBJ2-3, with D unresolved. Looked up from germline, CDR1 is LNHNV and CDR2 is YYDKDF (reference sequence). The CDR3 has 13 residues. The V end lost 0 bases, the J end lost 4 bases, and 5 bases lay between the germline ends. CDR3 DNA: TGTGCCACCAGCAGAGATAGTCCAGATACGCAGTATTTT. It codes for CATSRDSPDTQYF.

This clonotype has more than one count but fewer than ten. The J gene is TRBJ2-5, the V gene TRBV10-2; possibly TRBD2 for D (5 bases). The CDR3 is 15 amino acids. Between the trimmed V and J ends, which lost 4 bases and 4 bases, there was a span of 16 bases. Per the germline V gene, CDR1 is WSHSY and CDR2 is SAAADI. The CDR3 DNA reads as TGCGCCAGCAGTGGGGTTAGCGTAAATTTAGAGACCCAGTACTTC. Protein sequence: CASSGVSVNLETQYF.

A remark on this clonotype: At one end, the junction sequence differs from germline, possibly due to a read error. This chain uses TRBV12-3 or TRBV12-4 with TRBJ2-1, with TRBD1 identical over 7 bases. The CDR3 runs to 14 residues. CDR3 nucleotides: TGTGCCAGCAGTTGGGGGACAGAGTACATTGAGCAGTTCTTC. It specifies CASSWGTEYIEQFF.

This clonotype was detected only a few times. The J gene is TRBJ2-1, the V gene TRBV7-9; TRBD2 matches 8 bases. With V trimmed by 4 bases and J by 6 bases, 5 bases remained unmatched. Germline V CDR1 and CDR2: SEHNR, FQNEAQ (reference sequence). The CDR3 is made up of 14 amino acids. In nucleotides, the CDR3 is TGTGCCAGCAGCTCCGCGGCGGGGGGCAATGAGCAGTTCTTC. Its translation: CASSSAAGGNEQFF.

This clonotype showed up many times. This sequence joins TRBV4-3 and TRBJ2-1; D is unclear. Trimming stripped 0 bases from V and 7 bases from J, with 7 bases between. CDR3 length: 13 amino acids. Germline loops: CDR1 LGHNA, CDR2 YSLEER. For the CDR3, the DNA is TGCGCCAGCAGCCAAGATCGTGAGAATGAGCAGTTCTTC. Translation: CASSQDRENEQFF.

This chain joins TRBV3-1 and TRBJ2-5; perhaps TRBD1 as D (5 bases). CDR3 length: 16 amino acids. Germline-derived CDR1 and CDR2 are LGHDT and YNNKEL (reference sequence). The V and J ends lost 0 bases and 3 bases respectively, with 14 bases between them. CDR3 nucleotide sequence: TGTGCCAGCAGCCAAGAAAGTAGGGCAGGGAAAGAGACCCAGTACTTC. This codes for CASSQESRAGKETQYF.

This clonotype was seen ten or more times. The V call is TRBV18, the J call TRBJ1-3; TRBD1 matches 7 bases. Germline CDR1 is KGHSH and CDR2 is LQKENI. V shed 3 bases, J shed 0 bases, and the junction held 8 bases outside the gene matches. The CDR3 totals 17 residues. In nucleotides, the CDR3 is TGTGCCAGCTCACCTTACAGGGGAATCGACTCTGGAAACACCATATATTTT. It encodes CASSPYRGIDSGNTIYF.

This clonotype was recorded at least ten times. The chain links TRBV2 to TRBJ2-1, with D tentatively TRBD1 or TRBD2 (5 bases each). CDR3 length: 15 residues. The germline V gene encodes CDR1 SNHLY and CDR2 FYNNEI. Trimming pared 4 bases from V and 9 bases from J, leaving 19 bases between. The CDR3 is CASSVKSGGGGEQFF. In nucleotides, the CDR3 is TGTGCCAGCAGTGTTAAGAGCGGCGGTGGGGGTGAGCAGTTCTTC.

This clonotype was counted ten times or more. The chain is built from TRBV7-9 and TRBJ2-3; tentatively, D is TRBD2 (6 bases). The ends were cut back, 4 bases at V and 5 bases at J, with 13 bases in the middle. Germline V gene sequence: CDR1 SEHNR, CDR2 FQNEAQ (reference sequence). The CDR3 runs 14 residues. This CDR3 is CASSSATRGDTQYF. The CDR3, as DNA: TGTGCCAGCAGCTCGGCGACTAGGGGAGATACGCAGTATTTT. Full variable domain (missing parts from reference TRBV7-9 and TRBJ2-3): DTGVSQNPRHKITKRGQNVTFRCDPISEHNRLYWYRQTLGQGPEFLTYFQNEAQLEKSRLLSDRFSAERPKGSFSTLEIQRTEQGDSAMYLCASSSATRGDTQYFGPGTRLTVL.

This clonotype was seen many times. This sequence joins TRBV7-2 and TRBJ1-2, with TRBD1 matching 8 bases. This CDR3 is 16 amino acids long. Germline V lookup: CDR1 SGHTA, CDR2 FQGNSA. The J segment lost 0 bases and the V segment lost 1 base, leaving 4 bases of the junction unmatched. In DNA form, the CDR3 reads TGTGCCAGCAGCTTAGACAGGGGGAACGCTAACTATGGCTACACCTTC. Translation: CASSLDRGNANYGYTF. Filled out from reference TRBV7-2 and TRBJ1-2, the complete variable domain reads GAGVSQSPSNKVTEKGKDVELRCDPISGHTALYWYRQSLGQGLEFLIYFQGNSAPDKSGLPSDRFSAERTGGSVSTLTIQRTQQEDSAVYLCASSLDRGNANYGYTFGSGTRLTVV.

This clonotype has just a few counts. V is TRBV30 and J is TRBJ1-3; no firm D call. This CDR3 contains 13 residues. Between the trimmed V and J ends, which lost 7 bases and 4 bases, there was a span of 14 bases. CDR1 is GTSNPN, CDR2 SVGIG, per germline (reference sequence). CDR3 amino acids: CASTPSLGNTIYF. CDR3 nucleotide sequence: TGTGCCTCTACCCCCTCCCTGGGAAACACCATATATTTT.